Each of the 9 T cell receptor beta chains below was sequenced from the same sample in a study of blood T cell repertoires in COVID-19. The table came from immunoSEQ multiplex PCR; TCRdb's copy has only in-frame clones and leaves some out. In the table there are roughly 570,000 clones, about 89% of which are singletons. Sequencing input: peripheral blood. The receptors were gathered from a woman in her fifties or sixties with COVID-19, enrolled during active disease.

The CDR3 loop is CASSVALGAEDGYTF. The CDR3 DNA reads as TGTGCCAGCAGCGTAGCTCTGGGGGCTGAGGATGGCTACACCTTC. The chain carries TRBV9 and TRBJ1-2; TRBD1 is a possible D gene (6 bases). Germline assignment: CDR1 SGDLS and CDR2 YYNGEE. The CDR3 is made up of 15 amino acids. V was cut by 0 bases and J by 6 bases, with 15 bases left in between.

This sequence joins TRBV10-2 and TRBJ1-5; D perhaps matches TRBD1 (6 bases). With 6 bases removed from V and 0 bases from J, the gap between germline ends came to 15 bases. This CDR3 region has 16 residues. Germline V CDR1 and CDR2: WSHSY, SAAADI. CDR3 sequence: CASSPGQKHSNQPQHF. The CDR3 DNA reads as TGCGCCAGCAGCCCAGGACAGAAACATAGCAATCAGCCCCAGCATTTT.

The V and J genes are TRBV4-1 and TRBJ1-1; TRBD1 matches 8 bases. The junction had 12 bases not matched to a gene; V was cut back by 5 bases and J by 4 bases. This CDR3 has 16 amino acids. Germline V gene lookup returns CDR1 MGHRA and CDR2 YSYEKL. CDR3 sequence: CASSFLKGQATTEAFF. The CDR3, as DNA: TGCGCCAGCAGCTTTTTAAAGGGACAGGCTACCACTGAAGCTTTCTTT.

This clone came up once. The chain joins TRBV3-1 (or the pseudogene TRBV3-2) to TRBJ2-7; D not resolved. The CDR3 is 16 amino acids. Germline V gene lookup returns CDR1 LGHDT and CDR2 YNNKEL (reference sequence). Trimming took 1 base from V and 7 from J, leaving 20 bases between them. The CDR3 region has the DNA TGTGCCAGCAGCCAAGCCCACTCCCCCGGTCTGCGGGAGCAGTACTTC. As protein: CASSQAHSPGLREQYF.

CDR3 protein: CASSAGLAGFFYEQYF. The CDR3 DNA reads TGCGCCAGCAGCGCGGGACTAGCGGGATTCTTCTACGAGCAGTACTTC. The chain joins TRBV4-1 to TRBJ2-7; 13 bases are shared with TRBD2. There are 16 residues in the CDR3. Germline CDR1 and CDR2: MGHRA and YSYEKL. The V and J ends lost 5 bases and 3 bases, in that order; junction bases with no gene match: 7.

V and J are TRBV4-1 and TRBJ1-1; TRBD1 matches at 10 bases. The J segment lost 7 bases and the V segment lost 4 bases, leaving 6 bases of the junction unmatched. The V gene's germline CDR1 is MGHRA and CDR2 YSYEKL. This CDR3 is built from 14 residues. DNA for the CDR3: TGCGCCAGCAGCCGACAGGGGGCTCAAAGTGAAGCTTTCTTT. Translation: CASSRQGAQSEAFF.

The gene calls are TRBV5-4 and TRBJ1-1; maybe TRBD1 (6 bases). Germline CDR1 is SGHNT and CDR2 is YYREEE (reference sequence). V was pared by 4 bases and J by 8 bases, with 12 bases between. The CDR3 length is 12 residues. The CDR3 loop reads CASSLTGKEAFF. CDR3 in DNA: TGTGCCAGCAGCCTAACAGGGAAGGAAGCTTTCTTT.

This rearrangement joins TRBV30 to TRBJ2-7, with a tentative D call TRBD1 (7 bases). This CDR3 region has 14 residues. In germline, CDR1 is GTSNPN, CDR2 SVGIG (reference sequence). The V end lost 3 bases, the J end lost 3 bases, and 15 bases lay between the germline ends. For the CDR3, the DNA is TGTGCCTGGAGCCCCGGAGGGGGCAGCTACGAGCAGTACTTC. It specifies CAWSPGGGSYEQYF.

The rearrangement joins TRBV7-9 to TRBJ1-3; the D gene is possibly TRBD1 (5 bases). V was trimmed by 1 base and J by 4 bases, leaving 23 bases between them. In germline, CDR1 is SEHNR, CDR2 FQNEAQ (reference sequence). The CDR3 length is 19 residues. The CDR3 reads CASSLVSPGRFFGGNTIYF. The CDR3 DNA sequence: TGTGCCAGCAGCTTAGTCTCGCCAGGGAGGTTTTTCGGGGGAAACACCATATATTTT.